This T cell receptor (beta chain) was sequenced during a study of technical replicates of blood from four donors. Sequenced by immunoSEQ multiplex PCR; TCRdb stores in-frame clones only, minus some. The table includes almost 90,000 clones, approximately 95% detected once. Germline values: CDR1 MGHRA, CDR2 YSYEKL. With 0 bases removed from V and 6 bases from J, the gap between germline ends came to 15 bases. The CDR3 has 15 amino acids. Sequencing input: T cells isolated from PBMCs. This TCR derives from a human donor in good health. The gene calls are TRBV4-1 and TRBJ2-7, with D possibly TRBD1 on 5 matching bases. The CDR3 loop is CASSQEGVNRPEQYF. As DNA, the CDR3 is TGCGCCAGCAGCCAAGAAGGGGTAAACAGGCCCGAGCAGTACTTC.